Presented here are 20 T cell receptor beta chains from one specimen sequenced in a study of patients and donors after allogeneic stem cell transplantation. TCRdb independently ran MiXCR on the RT-PCR reads; one entry per CDR3 protein. Of about 200,000 distinct CDR3 sequences in the sample, less than 45% are singletons; the top ten hold 33%. Sample: blood, either unsorted or a sorted T cell fraction (not recorded which). These receptors came from a human donor who was either an allogeneic HSCT recipient or a stem cell or donor lymphocyte infusion donor (not recorded which). It is not recorded whose cells these are; they may come from a transplant donor.

The gene calls are TRBV4-3 and TRBJ2-7; D might be TRBD1 (5 bases). The germline V gene encodes CDR1 LGHNA and CDR2 YSLEER. The germline V and J ends were trimmed by 0 bases and 3 bases, with 9 bases remaining between them. The CDR3 spans 14 residues. This CDR3 reads CASSQEGRSYEQYF. The DNA of the CDR3 is TGCGCCAGCAGCCAAGAGGGGCGAAGCTACGAGCAGTACTTC.

The chain combines TRBV6-6 with TRBJ2-1; possibly TRBD2 for D (7 bases). Germline V gene lookup returns CDR1 MNHNY and CDR2 SVGAGI (reference sequence). This CDR3 region has 14 residues. V was trimmed by 6 bases and J by 6 bases, leaving 15 bases between them. The CDR3 region is CASRIQGGGNEQFF. The CDR3 nucleotides read TGTGCCAGCAGGATCCAGGGAGGGGGCAATGAGCAGTTCTTC.

This clonotype has a single count. The V and J genes are TRBV7-9 and TRBJ2-7; no clear D. Germline loops: CDR1 SEHNR, CDR2 FQNEAQ (reference sequence). V was cut by 0 bases and J by 4 bases, with 19 bases left in between. This CDR3 region has 17 residues. The CDR3 DNA reads TGTGCCAGCAGCTTAGCGTCGCCGGACGGCTTGGTTTACGAGCAGTACTTC. This sequence encodes CASSLASPDGLVYEQYF.

This clonotype was found once. V gene TRBV2 combines with J gene TRBJ1-5; 9 positions agree with TRBD1. V lost 6 bases to trimming and J lost 0 bases; unmatched junction nucleotides: 6. The CDR3 runs to 16 residues. The germline V gene has CDR1 SNHLY and CDR2 FYNNEI. CDR3 DNA: TGTGCCAGCAGCGGACAGGGGCTATATAGCAATCAGCCCCAGCATTTT. Amino acid sequence: CASSGQGLYSNQPQHF.

The chain recombines TRBV28 with TRBJ2-2; the match to TRBD2 covers 8 bases. CDR3 size: 18 residues. Per germline, CDR1 MDHEN and CDR2 SYDVKM. After removal of 2 bases from V and 5 bases from J, the junction contained 13 bases not matched to a gene. The CDR3 protein is CASSLRPAGVSWTGELFF. The CDR3 region has the DNA TGTGCCAGCAGTTTACGACCAGCGGGAGTCTCATGGACCGGGGAGCTGTTTTTT.

The genes are TRBV3-1 and TRBJ2-1; a possible D gene is TRBD2 (6 bases). Per germline, CDR1 LGHDT and CDR2 YNNKEL (reference sequence). The ends were cut back, 1 base at V and 4 bases at J, with 11 bases in the middle. The CDR3 totals 15 residues. The CDR3 DNA is TGTGCCAGCAGCCAAGGTACTAGCCCTTACAATGAGCAGTTCTTC. Translating it yields CASSQGTSPYNEQFF.

The chain has TRBV7-2 and TRBJ2-3, with 8 nucleotides matching TRBD2. The CDR3 length is 15 residues. Germline V gene data show CDR1 as SGHTA and CDR2 as FQGNSA. J gave up 3 bases and V 1 base, and 3 bases lay outside the gene matches. The CDR3 reads CASSLVTGGTDTQYF. As DNA, the CDR3 is TGTGCCAGCAGCTTAGTTACGGGAGGGACAGATACGCAGTATTTT.

This clonotype was detected a few times. The rearrangement joins TRBV12-3 or TRBV12-4 to TRBJ1-2; 10 bases fit TRBD1. V was pared by 6 bases and J by 3 bases, with 1 base of the junction left unmatched. The CDR3 is made up of 13 amino acids. The CDR3 DNA is TGTGCCAGCAGGACAGGGGGCGACTATGGCTACACCTTC. It encodes CASRTGGDYGYTF.

The genes are TRBV7-3 and TRBJ1-3; possibly TRBD1 for D (6 bases). The V and J ends lost 1 base and 0 bases respectively, with 13 bases between them. The CDR3 is made up of 17 amino acids. Germline lookup yields CDR1 SGHTA and CDR2 FQGTGA. The CDR3 sequence: CASSLMAWGASGNTIYF. CDR3 coding DNA: TGTGCCAGCAGCTTAATGGCCTGGGGGGCCTCTGGAAACACCATATATTTT.

CDR3 in amino acids: CASSFIGVTHGYTF. CDR3 nucleotides: TGTGCCAGCAGCTTTATAGGGGTAACGCACGGCTACACCTTC. The chain combines TRBV7-9 with TRBJ1-2, with D possibly being TRBD1 (5 bases). Germline loops: CDR1 SEHNR, CDR2 FQNEAQ (reference sequence). Trimming shortened V by 3 bases and J by 8 bases, and 16 bases separated the two germline ends. The CDR3 totals 14 residues. Based on the CDR3 plus reference TRBV7-9 and TRBJ1-2, the full variable domain is DTGVSQNPRHKITKRGQNVTFRCDPISEHNRLYWYRQTLGQGPEFLTYFQNEAQLEKSRLLSDRFSAERPKGSFSTLEIQRTEQGDSAMYLCASSFIGVTHGYTFGSGTRLTVV.

V gene TRBV5-1 combines with J gene TRBJ2-5; D is uncertain. Germline CDR1 is SGHRS and CDR2 is YFSETQ. V was cut by 1 base and J by 4 bases, with 8 bases left in between. The CDR3 consists of 13 residues. This chain's CDR3 is CASSLQGIETQYF. CDR3 sequence (DNA): TGCGCCAGCAGCTTGCAAGGAATAGAGACCCAGTACTTC.

This clonotype was found a few times. The CDR3 reads CASSQVLRSNTGELFF. DNA for the CDR3: TGCGCCAGCAGCCAAGTTCTGCGGTCGAACACCGGGGAGCTGTTTTTT. The V gene is TRBV4-3, the J gene TRBJ2-2; the D is unclear. There are 16 residues in the CDR3. V shed 1 base and J shed 0 bases, with 9 bases lying between them. Germline V CDR1 and CDR2: LGHNA, YSLEER.

This clonotype was seen more than once but under ten times. The genes are TRBV30 and TRBJ2-1; D might be TRBD1 (5 bases). The CDR3 consists of 15 residues. V dropped 0 bases and J dropped 7 bases, with 16 bases sitting between them. CDR1 is GTSNPN and CDR2 is SVGIG in the germline V gene (reference sequence). The CDR3 here is CAWSVAGSKQNEQFF. DNA for the CDR3: TGTGCCTGGAGTGTGGCAGGGTCCAAACAGAATGAGCAGTTCTTC.

In its sample, this clonotype was seen once. The rearrangement joins TRBV3-1 to TRBJ1-1; a possible D gene is TRBD1 (6 bases). CDR3 length: 13 amino acids. Trimming took off 3 bases at V and 5 bases at J, with 10 bases between the two ends. Germline V gene sequence: CDR1 LGHDT, CDR2 YNNKEL (reference sequence). The CDR3, as DNA: TGTGCCAGCAGCCACAAGGGGGGGACTGAAGCTTTCTTT. Its translation: CASSHKGGTEAFF.

There are a few counts of this clonotype. This chain connects TRBV6-5 to TRBJ1-2; D may be TRBD1 (6 bases). CDR1 and CDR2 from the germline V gene are MNHEY and SVGAGI. V gave up 6 bases and J gave up 0 bases, with 17 bases separating them. The CDR3 loop spans 16 amino acids. The CDR3 DNA is TGTGCCAGCAGGGACTGGGAGGACAGAACTAACTATGGCTACACCTTC. This gives the protein CASRDWEDRTNYGYTF.

This clonotype has a handful of counts. This chain joins TRBV12-3 or TRBV12-4 and TRBJ1-1; no definite D call. The CDR3 runs 14 residues. V gave up 2 bases and J gave up 6 bases, with 13 bases separating them. For the CDR3, the DNA is TGTGCCAGCAGTTTACCTGGGGATAACGCTGAAGCTTTCTTT. Protein: CASSLPGDNAEAFF.

The chain combines TRBV4-2 with TRBJ2-5; D gene ambiguous. This CDR3 comprises 16 residues. Germline V lookup: CDR1 LGHNA, CDR2 YNFKEQ. V lost 0 bases and J 0 bases, leaving 11 bases between the germline ends. The CDR3 protein is CASSQDGGADQETQYF. CDR3 DNA sequence: TGTGCCAGCAGCCAAGATGGCGGTGCGGACCAAGAGACCCAGTACTTC.

The chain is built from TRBV12-3 or TRBV12-4 and TRBJ2-3; D is possibly TRBD1 (7 bases). V gave up 6 bases and J gave up 2 bases, with 18 bases separating them. The CDR3 has 16 amino acids. This CDR3 is CASRTSGGINTDTQYF. CDR3 DNA sequence: TGTGCCAGCAGGACGTCAGGGGGGATCAACACAGATACGCAGTATTTT.

Ten or more counts support this clonotype. The chain employs TRBV7-9 and TRBJ1-1, with 7 bases that match TRBD1. CDR3 length: 12 residues. The trim removed 5 bases at V and 7 bases at J, leaving 4 bases unmatched. The V gene's germline CDR1 is SEHNR and CDR2 FQNEAQ (reference sequence). CDR3 sequence reads: CASSLRDSEAFF. DNA of the CDR3: TGTGCCAGCAGCCTCCGGGACAGTGAAGCTTTCTTT.

The chain employs TRBV20-1 and TRBJ1-4; D is uncertain. Trimming pared 1 base from V and 8 bases from J, leaving 14 bases between. Germline values: CDR1 DFQATT, CDR2 SNEGSKA (reference sequence). This CDR3 region has 14 residues. CDR3 nucleotides: TGCAGTGCTAGAGCGTTAGAGGTGGGGGAAAAACTGTTTTTT. This sequence encodes CSARALEVGEKLFF.